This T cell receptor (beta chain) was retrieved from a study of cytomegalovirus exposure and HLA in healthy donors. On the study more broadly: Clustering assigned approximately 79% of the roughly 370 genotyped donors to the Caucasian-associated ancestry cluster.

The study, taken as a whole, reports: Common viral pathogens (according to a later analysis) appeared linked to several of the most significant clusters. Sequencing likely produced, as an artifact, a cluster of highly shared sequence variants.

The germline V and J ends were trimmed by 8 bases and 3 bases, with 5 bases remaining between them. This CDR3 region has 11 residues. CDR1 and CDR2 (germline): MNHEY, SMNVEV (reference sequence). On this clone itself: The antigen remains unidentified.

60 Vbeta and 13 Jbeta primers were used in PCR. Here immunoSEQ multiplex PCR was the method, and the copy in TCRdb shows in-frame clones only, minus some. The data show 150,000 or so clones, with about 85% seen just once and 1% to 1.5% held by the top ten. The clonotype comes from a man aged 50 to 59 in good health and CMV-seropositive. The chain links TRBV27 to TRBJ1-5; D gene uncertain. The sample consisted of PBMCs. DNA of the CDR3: TGTGCCAGCGGCCTCAATCAGCCCCAGCATTTT. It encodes CASGLNQPQHF.